This is a list of T cell receptor beta chains from one sample in a study of OX40 agonist ivuxolimab in advanced cancers. TCRdb's table, derived via immunoSEQ multiplex PCR, lists solely in-frame clones and lacks some. The profile shows approximately 100,000 clones, 70% to 85% of them singletons. The source was CD4+ or CD8+ T cells sorted from blood, collected in a trial of the OX40 agonist ivuxolimab. The origin of the receptors is an adult with an advanced solid tumor such as melanoma, head and neck, liver or kidney cancer. Each CDR3 is given with its conserved first and last residue. D genes are given only for firm matches. Only some rows state a clone size, as once, few, many or a class for expanded clones.

v_gene: TRBV6-5; j_gene: TRBJ2-5; d_gene: .; abundance: .; CDR3aa: CASKVPEGEQETQYF; CDR3nt: TGTGCCAGCAAGGTCCCTGAGGGGGAACAAGAGACCCAGTACTTC
v_gene: TRBV5-1; j_gene: TRBJ1-1; d_gene: .; abundance: .; CDR3aa: CASSFEVGATEAFF; CDR3nt: TGCGCCAGCAGCTTCGAAGTCGGGGCAACTGAAGCTTTCTTT
v_gene: TRBV4-1; j_gene: TRBJ1-4; d_gene: TRBD1; abundance: .; CDR3aa: CASSRRQGEKLFF; CDR3nt: TGCGCCAGCAGCCGCCGACAGGGAGAAAAACTGTTTTTT
v_gene: TRBV11-2; j_gene: TRBJ1-2; d_gene: .; abundance: .; CDR3aa: CASSLGADSSYGYTF; CDR3nt: TGTGCCAGCAGCTTAGGCGCAGATTCCTCTTATGGCTACACCTTC
v_gene: TRBV11-2; j_gene: TRBJ2-2; d_gene: TRBD1; abundance: .; CDR3aa: CASSWDSLTGELFF; CDR3nt: TGTGCCAGCAGCTGGGACAGCCTCACCGGGGAGCTGTTTTTT
v_gene: TRBV28; j_gene: TRBJ2-7; d_gene: TRBD2; abundance: .; CDR3aa: CASSKTSGRVMAYEQYF; CDR3nt: TGTGCCAGCAGTAAGACTAGCGGGAGGGTCATGGCCTACGAGCAGTACTTC
v_gene: TRBV7-9; j_gene: TRBJ2-7; d_gene: .; abundance: .; CDR3aa: CASSLSGRAREQYF; CDR3nt: TGTGCCAGCAGCCTGTCCGGCAGGGCTAGAGAGCAGTACTTC
v_gene: TRBV19; j_gene: TRBJ1-1; d_gene: .; abundance: .; CDR3aa: CASSSYSRGAGEAFF; CDR3nt: TGTGCCAGTAGTTCCTACTCCAGGGGCGCTGGTGAAGCTTTCTTT
v_gene: TRBV6-5; j_gene: TRBJ2-1; d_gene: .; abundance: .; CDR3aa: CASSYSMGGEQFF; CDR3nt: TGTGCCAGCAGTTACTCGATGGGCGGTGAGCAGTTCTTC
v_gene: TRBV19; j_gene: TRBJ2-6; d_gene: .; abundance: few; CDR3aa: CASTSRQALSGANVLTF; CDR3nt: TGTGCCAGTACCTCCCGACAGGCCCTCTCTGGGGCCAACGTCCTGACTTTC
v_gene: TRBV5-1; j_gene: TRBJ1-2; d_gene: .; abundance: .; CDR3aa: CASSLIPRAVDGYTF; CDR3nt: TGCGCCAGCAGCTTAATACCCCGGGCCGTAGACGGCTACACCTTC
v_gene: TRBV7-2; j_gene: TRBJ1-4; d_gene: .; abundance: .; CDR3aa: CASSLGAGDEKLFF; CDR3nt: TGTGCCAGCAGCTTGGGGGCAGGGGATGAAAAACTGTTTTTT
v_gene: TRBV12-2; j_gene: TRBJ2-7; d_gene: .; abundance: .; CDR3aa: CASRPPLRPFSYEQYF; CDR3nt: TGTGCAAGTCGCCCCCCCTTGCGGCCATTCTCCTACGAGCAGTACTTC
v_gene: TRBV7-2; j_gene: TRBJ2-3; d_gene: TRBD2; abundance: .; CDR3aa: CASSLGGLATDTQYF; CDR3nt: TGTGCCAGCAGCTTAGGGGGACTAGCAACAGATACGCAGTATTTT
v_gene: TRBV6-4; j_gene: TRBJ2-2; d_gene: TRBD2; abundance: .; CDR3aa: CASSDSLAGAGELFF; CDR3nt: TGTGCCAGCAGTGACTCACTAGCGGGAGCCGGGGAGCTGTTTTTT
v_gene: TRBV5-4; j_gene: TRBJ2-5; d_gene: TRBD2; abundance: once; CDR3aa: CASSSPGPGGETQYF; CDR3nt: TGTGCCAGCAGCAGCCCGGGCCCGGGGGGGGAGACCCAGTACTTC
v_gene: TRBV28; j_gene: TRBJ2-1; d_gene: TRBD2; abundance: few; CDR3aa: CASRPTTSGRPFSYNEQFF; CDR3nt: TGTGCCAGCAGGCCGACGACTAGCGGGAGGCCCTTCAGCTACAATGAGCAGTTCTTC
v_gene: TRBV19; j_gene: TRBJ1-5; d_gene: TRBD1; abundance: .; CDR3aa: CASRDRPYSNQPQHF; CDR3nt: TGTGCCAGCAGGGACAGACCTTATAGCAATCAGCCCCAGCATTTT
v_gene: TRBV4-1; j_gene: TRBJ1-5; d_gene: .; abundance: few; CDR3aa: CASSQDQGPQHF; CDR3nt: TGCGCCAGCAGCCAAGATCAAGGACCCCAGCATTTT
v_gene: TRBV19; j_gene: TRBJ2-3; d_gene: TRBD2; abundance: .; CDR3aa: CASSPRRTSASDTQYF; CDR3nt: TGTGCCAGTAGTCCTCGTAGGACTAGCGCATCAGATACGCAGTATTTT
v_gene: TRBV7-9; j_gene: TRBJ2-2; d_gene: TRBD1; abundance: .; CDR3aa: CASSLPGQGGTGELFF; CDR3nt: TGTGCCAGCAGCTTACCCGGACAGGGCGGCACCGGGGAGCTGTTTTTT
v_gene: TRBV6-6; j_gene: TRBJ2-1; d_gene: .; abundance: .; CDR3aa: CASSPDEYINNEQFF; CDR3nt: TGTGCCAGCAGCCCGGACGAATACATCAACAATGAGCAGTTCTTC
v_gene: TRBV27; j_gene: TRBJ2-1; d_gene: .; abundance: .; CDR3aa: CASSLPLPSRDLRFRDNEQFF; CDR3nt: TGTGCCAGCAGTTTACCTCTTCCTAGTCGGGACCTCCGGTTCAGAGACAATGAGCAGTTCTTC
v_gene: TRBV6-5; j_gene: TRBJ2-1; d_gene: TRBD1; abundance: .; CDR3aa: CASSLNRQGNEQFF; CDR3nt: TGTGCCAGCAGCCTCAACCGACAGGGCAATGAGCAGTTCTTC
v_gene: TRBV19; j_gene: TRBJ2-1; d_gene: TRBD2; abundance: .; CDR3aa: CASQTSGTYNEQFF; CDR3nt: TGTGCCAGTCAGACTAGCGGGACGTACAATGAGCAGTTCTTC
v_gene: TRBV27; j_gene: TRBJ2-3; d_gene: .; abundance: .; CDR3aa: CASRPLSGGPDTQYF; CDR3nt: TGTGCCAGCAGACCATTGAGTGGTGGGCCAGATACGCAGTATTTT
v_gene: TRBV4-3; j_gene: TRBJ1-5; d_gene: .; abundance: .; CDR3aa: CASSQDLVGNQPQHF; CDR3nt: TGCGCCAGCAGCCAAGATCTGGTTGGGAACCAGCCCCAGCATTTT
v_gene: TRBV21-1; j_gene: TRBJ2-3; d_gene: .; abundance: .; CDR3aa: CASPKGEREFLSGGQYF; CDR3nt: TGTGCCAGCCCTAAAGGGGAGCGGGAATTCCTCTCTGGGGGGCAGTATTTT
v_gene: TRBV6-5; j_gene: TRBJ1-1; d_gene: TRBD1; abundance: .; CDR3aa: CASSYSTGLEAFF; CDR3nt: TGTGCCAGCAGTTACTCGACAGGGCTAGAAGCTTTCTTT
v_gene: TRBV7-8; j_gene: TRBJ2-1; d_gene: TRBD2; abundance: .; CDR3aa: CASSSKTGGHEQFF; CDR3nt: TGTGCCAGCAGCTCAAAGACGGGAGGGCATGAGCAGTTCTTC
v_gene: TRBV4-1; j_gene: TRBJ2-2; d_gene: TRBD1; abundance: .; CDR3aa: CASSVISDRGFPETGELFF; CDR3nt: TGCGCCAGCAGCGTCATTTCGGACAGGGGGTTCCCGGAAACCGGGGAGCTGTTTTTT
v_gene: TRBV29-1; j_gene: TRBJ2-5; d_gene: .; abundance: .; CDR3aa: CSAQRRQETQYF; CDR3nt: TGCAGCGCCCAGAGGCGGCAAGAGACCCAGTACTTC
v_gene: TRBV7-2; j_gene: TRBJ2-7; d_gene: .; abundance: .; CDR3aa: CASSPGAYEQYF; CDR3nt: TGTGCCAGCAGCCCAGGGGCCTACGAGCAGTACTTC
v_gene: TRBV27; j_gene: TRBJ2-1; d_gene: TRBD1; abundance: .; CDR3aa: CASIGQGKFHEQFF; CDR3nt: TGTGCCAGCATAGGACAGGGGAAGTTTCATGAGCAGTTCTTC
v_gene: TRBV28; j_gene: TRBJ2-2; d_gene: .; abundance: .; CDR3aa: CASSTSRGDTGELFF; CDR3nt: TGTGCCAGCAGCACTTCCCGAGGGGATACCGGGGAGCTGTTTTTT
v_gene: TRBV5-5; j_gene: TRBJ2-7; d_gene: .; abundance: few; CDR3aa: CASSPEVDSYEQYF; CDR3nt: TGTGCCAGCAGCCCAGAGGTCGACAGCTACGAGCAGTACTTC
v_gene: TRBV10-3; j_gene: TRBJ2-1; d_gene: TRBD2; abundance: .; CDR3aa: CAISVKRSGRVYNEQFF; CDR3nt: TGTGCCATCAGCGTCAAAAGAAGCGGGAGGGTATACAATGAGCAGTTCTTC
v_gene: TRBV5-4; j_gene: TRBJ2-2; d_gene: .; abundance: .; CDR3aa: CASSLAGRGNTGELFF; CDR3nt: TGTGCCAGCAGCTTGGCCGGCAGGGGGAACACCGGGGAGCTGTTTTTT
v_gene: TRBV11-2; j_gene: TRBJ1-2; d_gene: .; abundance: few; CDR3aa: CASSIGEGNGYTF; CDR3nt: TGTGCCAGCAGCATAGGGGAGGGTAATGGCTACACCTTC
v_gene: TRBV10-3; j_gene: TRBJ2-7; d_gene: TRBD2; abundance: few; CDR3aa: CAIRRTSDSYEQYF; CDR3nt: TGTGCCATCAGGCGGACTAGCGACTCCTACGAGCAGTACTTC
v_gene: TRBV28; j_gene: TRBJ2-6; d_gene: .; abundance: once; CDR3aa: CASNLGESSGANVLTF; CDR3nt: TGTGCCAGCAACTTGGGGGAGAGCTCTGGGGCCAACGTCCTGACTTTC
v_gene: TRBV28; j_gene: TRBJ1-1; d_gene: .; abundance: .; CDR3aa: CASQGGNTEAFF; CDR3nt: TGTGCCAGCCAAGGGGGGAACACTGAAGCTTTCTTT
v_gene: TRBV7-2; j_gene: TRBJ2-1; d_gene: .; abundance: .; CDR3aa: CASSPRILVNEQFF; CDR3nt: TGTGCCAGCAGCCCCCGAATTCTGGTAAATGAGCAGTTCTTC
v_gene: TRBV11-2; j_gene: TRBJ2-7; d_gene: .; abundance: .; CDR3aa: CASSLDLLVVQQYF; CDR3nt: TGTGCCAGCAGCTTAGATCTTCTAGTTGTTCAGCAGTACTTC
v_gene: TRBV7-9; j_gene: TRBJ1-1; d_gene: .; abundance: .; CDR3aa: CASSARDSNTEAFF; CDR3nt: TGTGCCAGCAGCGCCCGGGACTCCAACACTGAAGCTTTCTTT
v_gene: TRBV6-6; j_gene: TRBJ1-5; d_gene: TRBD1; abundance: .; CDR3aa: CASSSGQEAQPQHF; CDR3nt: TGTGCCAGCAGTTCCGGACAGGAAGCTCAGCCCCAGCATTTT
v_gene: TRBV10-1; j_gene: TRBJ1-5; d_gene: .; abundance: few; CDR3aa: CASTRTDSHSNQPQHF; CDR3nt: TGCGCCAGCACCAGGACCGACAGCCATAGCAATCAGCCCCAGCATTTT
v_gene: TRBV4-1; j_gene: TRBJ2-7; d_gene: .; abundance: few; CDR3aa: CASSQDIGQLYEQYF; CDR3nt: TGCGCCAGCAGCCAAGATATTGGGCAGCTATACGAGCAGTACTTC
v_gene: TRBV6-6; j_gene: TRBJ2-7; d_gene: .; abundance: few; CDR3aa: CASSWALVDEQYF; CDR3nt: TGTGCCAGCAGTTGGGCTTTAGTTGACGAGCAGTACTTC
v_gene: TRBV28; j_gene: TRBJ2-1; d_gene: TRBD2; abundance: .; CDR3aa: CASSYPGTSGYSSYNEQFF; CDR3nt: TGTGCCAGCAGCTACCCCGGGACTAGCGGATACAGCTCCTACAATGAGCAGTTCTTC
v_gene: TRBV6-1; j_gene: TRBJ2-7; d_gene: TRBD1; abundance: .; CDR3aa: CASTRDREAEQYF; CDR3nt: TGTGCCAGCACCCGGGACAGGGAGGCCGAGCAGTACTTC
v_gene: TRBV6-5; j_gene: TRBJ2-5; d_gene: TRBD1; abundance: .; CDR3aa: CASTRGQGGGETQYF; CDR3nt: TGTGCCAGCACGAGGGGGCAGGGTGGCGGAGAGACCCAGTACTTC
v_gene: TRBV5-4; j_gene: TRBJ2-7; d_gene: TRBD2; abundance: .; CDR3aa: CASSTGTSGRAWEQYF; CDR3nt: TGTGCCAGCAGCACCGGGACTAGCGGGAGAGCTTGGGAGCAGTACTTC
v_gene: TRBV7-2; j_gene: TRBJ1-6; d_gene: TRBD1; abundance: .; CDR3aa: CASSLAATGGSPLHF; CDR3nt: TGTGCCAGCAGCTTAGCTGCGACAGGGGGGTCACCCCTCCACTTT